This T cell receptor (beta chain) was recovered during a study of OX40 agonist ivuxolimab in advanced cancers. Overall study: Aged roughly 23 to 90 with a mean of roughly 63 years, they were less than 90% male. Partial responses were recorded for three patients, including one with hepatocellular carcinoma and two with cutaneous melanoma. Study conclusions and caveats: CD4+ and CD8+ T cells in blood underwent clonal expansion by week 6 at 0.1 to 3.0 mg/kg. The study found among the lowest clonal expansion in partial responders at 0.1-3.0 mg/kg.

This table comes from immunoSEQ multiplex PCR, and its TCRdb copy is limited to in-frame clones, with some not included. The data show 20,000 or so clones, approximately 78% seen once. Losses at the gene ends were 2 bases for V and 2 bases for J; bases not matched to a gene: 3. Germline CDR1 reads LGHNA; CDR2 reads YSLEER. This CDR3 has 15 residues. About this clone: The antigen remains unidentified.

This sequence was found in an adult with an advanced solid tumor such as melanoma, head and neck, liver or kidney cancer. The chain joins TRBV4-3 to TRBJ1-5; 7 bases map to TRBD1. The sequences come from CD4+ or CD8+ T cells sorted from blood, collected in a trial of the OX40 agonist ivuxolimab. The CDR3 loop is CASSQYRGGNQPQHF. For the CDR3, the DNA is TGCGCCAGCAGCCAATACAGGGGCGGCAATCAGCCCCAGCATTTT.